The 20 T cell receptor beta chains reported below all come from one sample, sequenced in a study of identifying expanded T cells in peripheral blood. Repertoires were generated with immunoSEQ multiplex PCR, while TCRdb's copy carries only in-frame clones and drops some. This table has 70,000 to 100,000 clones, 88% appearing once. Sequences were obtained from blood. The source of these receptors is a person aged 18 to 75 in good health.

This chain joins TRBV2 and TRBJ1-2; D unresolved. Per the germline V gene, CDR1 is SNHLY and CDR2 is FYNNEI. Trimming shortened V by 2 bases and J by 4 bases, and 8 bases separated the two germline ends. This CDR3 is 13 amino acids long. The CDR3 protein is CASSEYGIYGYTF. CDR3 bases: TGTGCCAGCAGTGAATACGGGATCTATGGCTACACCTTC.

The genes are TRBV5-1 and TRBJ2-7; a weak D match, TRBD2 (6 bases). With 2 bases removed from V and 0 bases from J, the gap between germline ends came to 21 bases. The CDR3 covers 18 residues. Germline values: CDR1 SGHRS, CDR2 YFSETQ. The CDR3 DNA reads TGCGCCAGCAGCTTTACTCCCTCGGGACTGCGGAACTCCTACGAGCAGTACTTC. Translating gives CASSFTPSGLRNSYEQYF.

The CDR3 coding sequence is TGTGCCAGCAGCTTGCGACGGGGGAACACCGGGGAGCTGTTTTTT. Translation gives CASSLRRGNTGELFF. The chain is built from TRBV7-9 and TRBJ2-2, with a possible D match to TRBD2 (5 bases). Trimming pared 3 bases from V and 1 base from J, leaving 9 bases between. The germline CDR1 and CDR2 sequences are SEHNR and FQNEAQ (reference sequence). The CDR3 is 15 residues long.

This sequence joins TRBV12-5 and TRBJ2-3; 7 positions agree with TRBD1. The CDR3 totals 19 residues. Per the germline V gene, CDR1 is LGHNT and CDR2 is FRNRAP. With V trimmed by 2 bases and J by 2 bases, 16 bases remained unmatched. This chain's CDR3 is CASGLTSDGTGAFTDTQYF. The DNA for the CDR3 is TGTGCTAGTGGTTTGACCTCCGACGGAACAGGGGCCTTCACAGATACGCAGTATTTT.

This clone was counted between two and nine times. This chain joins TRBV18 and TRBJ1-5; TRBD1 aligns across 10 bases. The junction had 5 bases not matched to a gene; V was cut back by 3 bases and J by 3 bases. The CDR3 runs 16 residues. Germline V gene lookup returns CDR1 KGHSH and CDR2 LQKENI. CDR3 protein: CASSPAGQGYNQPQHF. As DNA, the CDR3 is TGTGCCAGCTCACCGGCGGGACAGGGGTACAATCAGCCCCAGCATTTT.

The chain combines TRBV5-8 with TRBJ1-1, with D unresolved. The V end was cut by 0 bases, the J end by 2 bases, with 8 bases between. Looked up from germline, CDR1 is SGHTS and CDR2 is YDEGEE. The length of the CDR3 is 14 residues. The CDR3: CASSLDSHNTEAFF. CDR3 DNA sequence: TGTGCCAGCAGCTTGGACAGCCACAACACTGAAGCTTTCTTT.

This chain joins TRBV10-2 and TRBJ2-7; TRBD1 matches 8 bases. The trim removed 6 bases at V and 4 bases at J, leaving 14 bases unmatched. Germline CDR1 WSHSY, CDR2 SAAADI. There are 16 residues in the CDR3. The CDR3 DNA reads as TGCGCCAGCAGCGCCTGGGAGGACAGGGCGTCGTACGAGCAGTACTTC. This gives the protein CASSAWEDRASYEQYF.

J is TRBJ1-1 and V is TRBV20-1; D unclear. There are 11 residues in the CDR3. Germline V gene data show CDR1 as DFQATT and CDR2 as SNEGSKA (reference sequence). The CDR3 region has the DNA TGCAGCGCGAGCCCGAACACTGAAGCTTTCTTT. Protein: CSASPNTEAFF.

The gene calls are TRBV4-1 and TRBJ1-3; TRBD1 might be the D (5 bases). The CDR3 extends over 16 amino acids. Trimming removed 4 bases at V and 0 bases at J, with 13 bases between. Germline loops: CDR1 MGHRA, CDR2 YSYEKL. CDR3 sequence: CASSPAPGSSGNTIYF. The DNA of the CDR3 is TGCGCCAGCAGCCCGGCCCCAGGGTCCTCTGGAAACACCATATATTTT.

The rearrangement joins TRBV27 to TRBJ1-1; D call uncertain. V shed 8 bases and J shed 1 base, with 11 bases lying between them. CDR3 size: 13 residues. Germline CDR1 is MNHEY and CDR2 is SMNVEV (reference sequence). CDR3 amino acids: CASSVGANTEAFF. The CDR3 DNA sequence: TGTGCCAGCTCGGTGGGTGCGAACACTGAAGCTTTCTTT.

The count of this clone is one. CDR3 bases: TGTGCCAGCAGCTTAGAGGCAGGGACAGGCTACGAGCAGTACTTC. It codes for CASSLEAGTGYEQYF. The gene calls are TRBV7-6 and TRBJ2-7; TRBD1 matches at 8 bases. Trimming took 1 base from V and 3 from J; bases not matched to a gene: 5. CDR1 is SGHVS, CDR2 FNYEAQ, per germline. This CDR3 is built from 15 residues.

The chain is built from TRBV18 and TRBJ2-2; D may be TRBD2 (6 bases). This CDR3 comprises 14 residues. V was pared by 3 bases and J by 5 bases, with 10 bases between. Germline V gene sequence: CDR1 KGHSH, CDR2 LQKENI. This CDR3 is CASSPRRATGELFF. The CDR3 region has the DNA TGTGCCAGCTCACCGCGGAGGGCGACCGGGGAGCTGTTTTTT.

In its sample, this clone was seen a few times. The rearrangement joins TRBV28 to TRBJ1-5; no clear D. Germline V gene data show CDR1 as MDHEN and CDR2 as SYDVKM. This CDR3 has 12 amino acids. The germline V and J ends were trimmed by 6 bases and 7 bases, with 10 bases remaining between them. In DNA form, the CDR3 reads TGTGCCAGCAGGTTGGGTGGCCAGCCCCAGCATTTT. Its translation: CASRLGGQPQHF.

The rearrangement joins TRBV5-1 to TRBJ1-4, with 7 bases fitting TRBD1. The J segment lost 5 bases and the V segment lost 5 bases, leaving 9 bases of the junction unmatched. The CDR3 has 15 amino acids. Germline CDR1 is SGHRS and CDR2 is YFSETQ. This CDR3 reads CASSPKGASNEKLFF. CDR3 nucleotide sequence: TGCGCCAGCAGTCCAAAGGGGGCATCCAATGAAAAACTGTTTTTT.

This rearrangement joins TRBV19 to TRBJ1-1; perhaps TRBD1 as D (5 bases). The V and J ends lost 3 bases and 4 bases respectively, with 9 bases between them. This CDR3 is 13 amino acids long. Per the germline V gene, CDR1 is LNHDA and CDR2 is SQIVND (reference sequence). Here the CDR3 reads CASSMGVGTEAFF. In DNA, the CDR3 is TGTGCCAGTAGTATGGGGGTGGGCACTGAAGCTTTCTTT.

This clone appeared once. The V call is TRBV2, the J call TRBJ2-5, with D perhaps matching TRBD2 (5 bases). Germline CDR1 is SNHLY and CDR2 is FYNNEI. The CDR3 has 13 amino acids. Trimming took off 4 bases at V and 5 bases at J, with 11 bases between the two ends. The CDR3 sequence: CASSASSLETQYF. The CDR3 DNA is TGTGCCAGCAGTGCCTCTAGCTTGGAGACCCAGTACTTC.

The chain recombines TRBV5-6 with TRBJ1-3; no clear D gene. The ends were cut back, 1 base at V and 9 bases at J, with 11 bases in the middle. The CDR3 sequence is 13 residues long. CDR1 and CDR2 (germline): SGHDT, YYEEEE. The CDR3 region is CASSLLMGSTIYF. In DNA, the CDR3 is TGTGCCAGCAGCTTGTTAATGGGGAGCACCATATATTTT.

This clone appeared a single time. The CDR3 loop reads CASSAGQGLEQYF. For the CDR3, the DNA is TGTGCCAGCAGCGCCGGACAGGGGTTAGAGCAGTACTTC. V gene TRBV5-5 combines with J gene TRBJ2-7, with 9 bases identical to TRBD1. CDR1 SGHKS and CDR2 YYEKEE come from the germline V gene (reference sequence). Losses at the gene ends were 4 bases for V and 7 bases for J; bases not matched to a gene: 6. The CDR3 runs to 13 residues. Full variable domain (missing parts from reference TRBV5-5 and TRBJ2-7): DAGVTQSPTHLIKTRGQQVTLRCSPISGHKSVSWYQQVLGQGPQFIFQYYEKEERGRGNFPDRFSARQFPNYSSELNVNALLLGDSALYLCASSAGQGLEQYFGPGTRLTVT.

The table lists this clone with a count of one. The chain recombines TRBV4-3 with TRBJ1-1; D is unclear. V was clipped by 0 bases and J by 2 bases, with 19 bases between them. CDR3 length: 18 residues. The V gene's germline CDR1 is LGHNA and CDR2 YSLEER. The CDR3 region is CASSQDLVSGGINTEAFF. The CDR3 bases are TGCGCCAGCAGCCAAGATCTGGTATCTGGCGGGATCAACACTGAAGCTTTCTTT.

V usage is TRBV19 and J usage is TRBJ2-3; 7 nucleotides agree with TRBD1. The CDR3 is 15 residues long. From germline, CDR1 is LNHDA and CDR2 SQIVND (reference sequence). V dropped 2 bases and J dropped 0; count of bases not matched to a gene: 2. CDR3 DNA: TGTGCCAGTAGTATAACAGGGGCTAGCACAGATACGCAGTATTTT. Translating it yields CASSITGASTDTQYF.